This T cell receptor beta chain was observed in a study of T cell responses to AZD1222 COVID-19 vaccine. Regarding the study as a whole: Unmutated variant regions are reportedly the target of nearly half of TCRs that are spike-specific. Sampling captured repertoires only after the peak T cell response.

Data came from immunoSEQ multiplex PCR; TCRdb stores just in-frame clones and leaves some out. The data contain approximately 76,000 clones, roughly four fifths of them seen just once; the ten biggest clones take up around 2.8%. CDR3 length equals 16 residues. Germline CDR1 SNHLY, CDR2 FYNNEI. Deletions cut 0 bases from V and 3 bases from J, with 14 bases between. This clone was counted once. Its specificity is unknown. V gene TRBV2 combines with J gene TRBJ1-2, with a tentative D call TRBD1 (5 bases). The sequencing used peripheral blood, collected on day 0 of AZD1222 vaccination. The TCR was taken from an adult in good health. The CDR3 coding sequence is TGTGCCAGCAGTGAAGCGCCACGCCTAGGGGACTATGGCTACACCTTC. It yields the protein CASSEAPRLGDYGYTF.